Listed below are T cell receptor beta chains from one sample, sequenced in a study of blood T cells in healthy people across ages. TCRdb itself ran the 5' RACE reads through MiXCR, one entry per CDR3 protein. This table has about 970,000 distinct CDR3 sequences, about 51% appearing once. Sequenced: blood. The receptors here all came from a woman aged 55 to 70 in good health. Both conserved end residues are part of each CDR3. A D gene is named only where the DNA matches it firmly. Rows may omit the clone size; those that give it use once, few, many or a size class.

v_gene: TRBV28
j_gene: TRBJ2-3
abundance: NA
d_gene: TRBD2
CDR3aa: CASTGTSGIDTQYF
CDR3nt: TGTGCCAGCACTGGGACTAGCGGGATCGATACGCAGTATTTT

v_gene: TRBV5-1
j_gene: TRBJ1-1
abundance: NA
d_gene: NA
CDR3aa: CASSRSLRGSTEAFF
CDR3nt: TGCGCCAGCAGCAGGTCCCTAAGAGGGAGCACTGAAGCTTTCTTT

v_gene: TRBV28
j_gene: TRBJ2-3
abundance: NA
d_gene: NA
CDR3aa: CASSFGSPKGPTDTQYF
CDR3nt: TGTGCCAGCAGTTTCGGCAGTCCGAAAGGACCTACAGATACGCAGTATTTT

v_gene: TRBV28
j_gene: TRBJ1-5
abundance: NA
d_gene: NA
CDR3aa: CASSPHNLEQPQHF
CDR3nt: TGTGCCAGCAGCCCACACAACCTAGAACAGCCCCAGCATTTT

v_gene: TRBV7-2
j_gene: TRBJ2-7
abundance: NA
d_gene: NA
CDR3aa: CASSPRTGRNYEQYF
CDR3nt: TGTGCCAGCAGCCCCCGGACGGGGAGAAACTACGAGCAGTACTTC

v_gene: TRBV2
j_gene: TRBJ2-1
abundance: NA
d_gene: TRBD1
CDR3aa: CASQKGAGEQFF
CDR3nt: TGTGCCAGCCAAAAGGGGGCGGGTGAGCAGTTCTTC

v_gene: TRBV4-2
j_gene: TRBJ1-1
abundance: few
d_gene: TRBD1
CDR3aa: CASSGRDRGLLAFF
CDR3nt: TGTGCCAGCAGCGGCCGGGACAGGGGTCTCTTAGCTTTCTTT

v_gene: TRBV20-1
j_gene: TRBJ1-5
abundance: NA
d_gene: NA
CDR3aa: CSARSGANQPQHF
CDR3nt: TGCAGTGCTAGATCCGGGGCCAATCAGCCCCAGCATTTT

v_gene: TRBV11-3
j_gene: TRBJ2-2
abundance: NA
d_gene: NA
CDR3aa: CASSLGVGGRESGELFF
CDR3nt: TGTGCCAGCAGCTTAGGAGTTGGGGGGCGTGAATCCGGGGAGCTGTTTTTT

v_gene: TRBV3-1
j_gene: TRBJ2-7
abundance: NA
d_gene: NA
CDR3aa: CASSHTLRPYEQYF
CDR3nt: TGTGCCAGCAGCCATACATTGAGACCCTACGAGCAGTACTTC

v_gene: TRBV25-1
j_gene: TRBJ2-3
abundance: few
d_gene: NA
CDR3aa: CASISTTSPTDTQYF
CDR3nt: TGTGCCAGCATTAGTACCACATCCCCCACAGATACGCAGTATTTT

v_gene: TRBV6-6
j_gene: TRBJ1-2
abundance: few
d_gene: NA
CDR3aa: CASSYSRTDNEGYTF
CDR3nt: TGTGCCAGCAGTTACTCGAGGACGGACAATGAGGGCTACACCTTC

v_gene: TRBV27
j_gene: TRBJ2-5
abundance: NA
d_gene: TRBD2
CDR3aa: CASSSPSGGNQETQYF
CDR3nt: TGTGCCAGCAGTTCGCCGTCGGGGGGGAACCAAGAGACCCAGTACTTC

v_gene: TRBV29-1
j_gene: TRBJ2-1
abundance: few
d_gene: NA
CDR3aa: CSVGGRTTSSYNEQFF
CDR3nt: TGCAGCGTCGGGGGACGGACCACGAGCTCCTACAATGAGCAGTTCTTC

v_gene: TRBV11-2
j_gene: TRBJ2-1
abundance: NA
d_gene: NA
CDR3aa: CASSNGDLSYNEQFF
CDR3nt: TGTGCCAGCAGCAACGGGGACCTCTCCTACAATGAGCAGTTCTTC

v_gene: TRBV6-2/TRBV6-3
j_gene: TRBJ2-6
abundance: NA
d_gene: TRBD1
CDR3aa: CASSKTGAGANVLTF
CDR3nt: TGTGCCAGCAGTAAGACAGGGGCTGGGGCCAACGTCCTGACTTTC

v_gene: TRBV24-1
j_gene: TRBJ2-1
abundance: NA
d_gene: NA
CDR3aa: CATSDTDKSSYNEQFF
CDR3nt: TGTGCCACCAGTGATACCGACAAAAGCTCCTACAATGAGCAGTTCTTC

v_gene: TRBV6-5
j_gene: TRBJ2-7
abundance: NA
d_gene: NA
CDR3aa: CASSYGAPSSYEQYF
CDR3nt: TGTGCCAGCAGTTACGGGGCCCCAAGCTCCTACGAGCAGTACTTC

v_gene: TRBV29-1
j_gene: TRBJ2-7
abundance: many
d_gene: NA
CDR3aa: CSVSGRVTYEQYF
CDR3nt: TGCAGCGTTAGCGGGCGGGTAACCTACGAGCAGTACTTC

v_gene: TRBV7-2
j_gene: TRBJ2-1
abundance: NA
d_gene: TRBD2
CDR3aa: CASSLVPGTRGNEQFF
CDR3nt: TGTGCCAGCAGCTTAGTCCCCGGGACTAGAGGGAATGAGCAGTTCTTC

v_gene: TRBV10-3
j_gene: TRBJ1-4
abundance: NA
d_gene: NA
CDR3aa: CAIRRGSTNEKLFF
CDR3nt: TGTGCCATCAGGAGGGGTTCAACTAATGAAAAACTGTTTTTT

v_gene: TRBV28
j_gene: TRBJ2-3
abundance: few
d_gene: TRBD2
CDR3aa: CASSLVTSGSADTQYF
CDR3nt: TGTGCCAGCAGCTTAGTAACTAGCGGGAGCGCAGATACGCAGTATTTT

v_gene: TRBV4-1
j_gene: TRBJ2-1
abundance: NA
d_gene: TRBD2
CDR3aa: CASSPDASGSFGEQFF
CDR3nt: TGCGCCAGCAGCCCGGATGCTAGCGGGAGTTTCGGTGAGCAGTTCTTC

v_gene: TRBV28
j_gene: TRBJ2-1
abundance: few
d_gene: NA
CDR3aa: CASSFPRVGGHNEQFF
CDR3nt: TGTGCCAGCAGTTTCCCCCGGGTAGGGGGACACAATGAGCAGTTCTTC

v_gene: TRBV5-1
j_gene: TRBJ2-7
abundance: NA
d_gene: NA
CDR3aa: CASSSTLKGDEQYF
CDR3nt: TGCGCCAGCAGCTCCACGTTAAAAGGGGACGAGCAGTACTTC

v_gene: TRBV28
j_gene: TRBJ2-2
abundance: once
d_gene: NA
CDR3aa: CASSGTSYTGELFF
CDR3nt: TGTGCCAGTTCCGGGACCTCCTACACCGGGGAGCTGTTTTTT

v_gene: TRBV28
j_gene: TRBJ1-2
abundance: few
d_gene: NA
CDR3aa: CASSSRGYTF
CDR3nt: TGTGCCAGCAGTTCGCGTGGCTACACCTTC

v_gene: TRBV5-1
j_gene: TRBJ2-1
abundance: few
d_gene: TRBD2
CDR3aa: CASRLEGLAGANEQFF
CDR3nt: TGCGCCAGCAGATTGGAGGGACTAGCGGGAGCCAATGAGCAGTTCTTC

v_gene: TRBV7-2
j_gene: TRBJ2-7
abundance: NA
d_gene: TRBD2
CDR3aa: CASSLTSGRGFEQYF
CDR3nt: TGTGCCAGCAGCTTAACTAGCGGGAGGGGATTCGAGCAGTACTTC

v_gene: TRBV28
j_gene: TRBJ2-7
abundance: NA
d_gene: NA
CDR3aa: CASSFPAGNGGEQYF
CDR3nt: TGTGCCAGCAGTTTTCCGGCAGGCAACGGAGGCGAGCAGTACTTC

v_gene: TRBV7-3
j_gene: TRBJ2-7
abundance: NA
d_gene: NA
CDR3aa: CASSLTPEGYEQYF
CDR3nt: TGTGCCAGCAGCTTAACCCCAGAAGGCTACGAGCAGTACTTC

v_gene: TRBV20-1
j_gene: TRBJ2-7
abundance: NA
d_gene: NA
CDR3aa: CSAKGSGGPYEQYF
CDR3nt: TGCAGTGCCAAGGGGTCAGGGGGGCCCTACGAGCAGTACTTC

v_gene: TRBV2
j_gene: TRBJ1-5
abundance: NA
d_gene: TRBD1
CDR3aa: CASRVTGLSNQPQHF
CDR3nt: TGTGCCAGCAGGGTGACAGGGCTCAGCAATCAGCCCCAGCATTTT

v_gene: TRBV28
j_gene: TRBJ2-1
abundance: few
d_gene: TRBD1
CDR3aa: CASTRPGQVDEQFF
CDR3nt: TGTGCCAGCACTCGACCGGGACAGGTGGATGAGCAGTTCTTC

v_gene: TRBV5-6
j_gene: TRBJ1-5
abundance: NA
d_gene: TRBD1
CDR3aa: CASSFSRGPFRNQPQHF
CDR3nt: TGTGCCAGCAGCTTTTCCAGGGGGCCCTTTAGGAATCAGCCCCAGCATTTT

v_gene: TRBV29-1
j_gene: TRBJ2-1
abundance: few
d_gene: NA
CDR3aa: CSVEDLQQRGQFF
CDR3nt: TGCAGCGTTGAAGATCTTCAGCAACGCGGGCAGTTCTTC

v_gene: TRBV5-1
j_gene: TRBJ2-5
abundance: NA
d_gene: NA
CDR3aa: CASSLGIGSQHQETQYF
CDR3nt: TGCGCCAGCAGCTTGGGGATCGGGAGCCAGCACCAAGAGACCCAGTACTTC

v_gene: TRBV29-1
j_gene: TRBJ1-2
abundance: NA
d_gene: TRBD1
CDR3aa: CSVVRGGAGGYTF
CDR3nt: TGCAGCGTTGTTCGAGGGGGCGCGGGGGGCTACACCTTC

v_gene: TRBV5-1
j_gene: TRBJ2-1
abundance: NA
d_gene: TRBD2
CDR3aa: CASSLPPSGTLSYNEQFF
CDR3nt: TGCGCCAGCAGCTTGCCGCCTAGCGGGACCCTTTCCTACAATGAGCAGTTCTTC

v_gene: TRBV3-1
j_gene: TRBJ1-4
abundance: NA
d_gene: TRBD1
CDR3aa: CASSLWDRGLLKLFF
CDR3nt: TGTGCCAGCAGCCTCTGGGACAGGGGTCTTCTGAAACTGTTTTTT

v_gene: TRBV6-5
j_gene: TRBJ2-7
abundance: NA
d_gene: NA
CDR3aa: CASSRGLEPTYEQYF
CDR3nt: TGTGCCAGCAGCCGCGGACTCGAACCCACCTACGAGCAGTACTTC

v_gene: TRBV6-5
j_gene: TRBJ2-3
abundance: NA
d_gene: NA
CDR3aa: CASSYEAVSTDTQYF
CDR3nt: TGTGCCAGCAGTTATGAGGCAGTTAGCACAGATACGCAGTATTTT

v_gene: TRBV7-2
j_gene: TRBJ2-5
abundance: NA
d_gene: NA
CDR3aa: CASSSVVSGQETQYF
CDR3nt: TGTGCCAGCAGCTCGGTTGTTAGCGGACAAGAGACCCAGTACTTC

v_gene: TRBV20-1
j_gene: TRBJ2-1
abundance: NA
d_gene: TRBD2
CDR3aa: CSATPASGRYNEQFF
CDR3nt: TGCAGTGCTACCCCTGCTAGCGGTAGATACAATGAGCAGTTCTTC

v_gene: TRBV3-1
j_gene: TRBJ2-1
abundance: NA
d_gene: NA
CDR3aa: CASSPYHRDRLFDEQFF
CDR3nt: TGTGCCAGCAGCCCGTACCACCGGGACCGGCTTTTCGATGAGCAGTTCTTC

v_gene: TRBV12-3/TRBV12-4
j_gene: TRBJ1-2
abundance: NA
d_gene: TRBD1
CDR3aa: CASKLTGAGGGYTF
CDR3nt: TGTGCCAGCAAATTGACAGGGGCAGGCGGTGGCTACACCTTC

v_gene: TRBV4-1
j_gene: TRBJ2-7
abundance: NA
d_gene: NA
CDR3aa: CASSQGGMGYEQYF
CDR3nt: TGCGCCAGCAGCCAAGGGGGCATGGGGTACGAGCAGTACTTC

v_gene: TRBV7-2
j_gene: TRBJ2-2
abundance: NA
d_gene: NA
CDR3aa: CASSSHGRGSGELFF
CDR3nt: TGTGCCAGCAGCTCCCACGGCCGGGGGTCCGGGGAGCTGTTTTTT

v_gene: TRBV3-1
j_gene: TRBJ2-7
abundance: NA
d_gene: TRBD2
CDR3aa: CASSQDPVAGENNEQYF
CDR3nt: TGTGCCAGCAGCCAAGATCCGGTAGCGGGAGAGAACAATGAGCAGTACTTC

v_gene: TRBV3-1
j_gene: TRBJ1-2
abundance: NA
d_gene: NA
CDR3aa: CASSQTSGGYTF
CDR3nt: TGTGCCAGCAGCCAAACCAGCGGTGGCTACACCTTC

v_gene: TRBV3-1
j_gene: TRBJ2-1
abundance: NA
d_gene: TRBD2
CDR3aa: CASSQRGGRDYNEQFF
CDR3nt: TGTGCCAGCAGCCAAAGAGGCGGGAGGGATTACAATGAGCAGTTCTTC

v_gene: TRBV29-1
j_gene: TRBJ2-7
abundance: NA
d_gene: NA
CDR3aa: CSVGRLVGEQYF
CDR3nt: TGCAGCGTCGGTCGGCTTGTAGGCGAGCAGTACTTC

v_gene: TRBV12-3/TRBV12-4
j_gene: TRBJ2-3
abundance: few
d_gene: NA
CDR3aa: CASSPESWTQYF
CDR3nt: TGTGCCAGCAGCCCTGAGAGCTGGACGCAGTATTTT

v_gene: TRBV5-1
j_gene: TRBJ2-1
abundance: NA
d_gene: TRBD2
CDR3aa: CASSMSLAGGYNEQFF
CDR3nt: TGCGCCAGCAGCATGAGCCTAGCGGGAGGTTACAATGAGCAGTTCTTC

v_gene: TRBV28
j_gene: TRBJ2-7
abundance: NA
d_gene: TRBD2
CDR3aa: CASRTSGRTSSDEQYF
CDR3nt: TGTGCCAGCCGGACTAGCGGGAGAACGAGCTCCGACGAGCAGTACTTC

v_gene: TRBV29-1
j_gene: TRBJ1-4
abundance: few
d_gene: NA
CDR3aa: CSARDGWDEKLFF
CDR3nt: TGCAGCGCCCGGGACGGGTGGGATGAAAAACTGTTTTTT

v_gene: TRBV27
j_gene: TRBJ2-7
abundance: NA
d_gene: NA
CDR3aa: CASRPRTGLSRSTYF
CDR3nt: TGTGCCAGCAGGCCGAGGACGGGACTTTCACGATCGACGTACTTC

v_gene: TRBV5-1
j_gene: TRBJ2-1
abundance: NA
d_gene: TRBD1
CDR3aa: CASSLAGTGTGEQFF
CDR3nt: TGCGCCAGCAGCTTGGCCGGGACAGGGACCGGGGAGCAGTTCTTC

v_gene: TRBV15
j_gene: TRBJ2-7
abundance: NA
d_gene: TRBD2
CDR3aa: CATSAGANSYEQYF
CDR3nt: TGTGCCACCAGCGCGGGAGCAAACTCCTACGAGCAGTACTTC

v_gene: TRBV28
j_gene: TRBJ2-7
abundance: NA
d_gene: NA
CDR3aa: CASSTYDRIKQHEQYF
CDR3nt: TGTGCCAGCAGTACCTACGACAGGATAAAACAGCACGAGCAGTACTTC